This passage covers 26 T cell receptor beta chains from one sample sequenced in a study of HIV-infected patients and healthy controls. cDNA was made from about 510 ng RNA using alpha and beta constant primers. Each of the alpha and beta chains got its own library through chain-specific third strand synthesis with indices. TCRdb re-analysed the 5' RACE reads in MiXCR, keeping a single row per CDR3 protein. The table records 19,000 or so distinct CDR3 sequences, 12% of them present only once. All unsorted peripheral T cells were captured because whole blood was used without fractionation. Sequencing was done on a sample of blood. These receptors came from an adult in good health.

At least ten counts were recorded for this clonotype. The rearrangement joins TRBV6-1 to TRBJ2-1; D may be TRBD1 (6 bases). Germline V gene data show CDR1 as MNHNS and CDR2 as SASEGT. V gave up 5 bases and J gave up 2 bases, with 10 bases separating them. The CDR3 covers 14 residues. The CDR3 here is CASSIQGAYNEQFF. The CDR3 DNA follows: TGTGCCAGCAGTATACAGGGCGCCTACAATGAGCAGTTCTTC.

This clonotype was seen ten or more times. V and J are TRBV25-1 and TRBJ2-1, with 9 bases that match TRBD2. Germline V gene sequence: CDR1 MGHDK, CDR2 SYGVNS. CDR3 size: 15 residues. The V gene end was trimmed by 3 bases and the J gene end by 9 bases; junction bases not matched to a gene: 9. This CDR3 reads CASSEAGGFIGEQFF. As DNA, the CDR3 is TGTGCCAGCAGTGAGGCGGGGGGGTTCATTGGTGAGCAGTTCTTC. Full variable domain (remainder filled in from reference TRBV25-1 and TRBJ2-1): EADIYQTPRYLVIGTGKKITLECSQTMGHDKMYWYQQDPGMELHLIHYSYGVNSTEKGDLSSESTVSRIRTEHFPLTLESARPSHTSQYLCASSEAGGFIGEQFFGPGTRLTVL.

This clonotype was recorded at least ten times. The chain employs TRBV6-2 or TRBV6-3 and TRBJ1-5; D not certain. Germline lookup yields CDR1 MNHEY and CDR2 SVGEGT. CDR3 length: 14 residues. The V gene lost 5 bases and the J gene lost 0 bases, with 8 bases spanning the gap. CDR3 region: CASSPPGSNQPQHF. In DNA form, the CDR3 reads TGTGCCAGCAGTCCCCCGGGTAGCAATCAGCCCCAGCATTTT.

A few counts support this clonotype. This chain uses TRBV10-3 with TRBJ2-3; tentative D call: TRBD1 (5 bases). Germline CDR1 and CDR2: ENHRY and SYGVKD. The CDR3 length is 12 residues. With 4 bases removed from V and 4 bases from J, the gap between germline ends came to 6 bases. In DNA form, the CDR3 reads TGTGCCATCAGTGCGACAGCAGATACGCAGTATTTT. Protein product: CAISATADTQYF.

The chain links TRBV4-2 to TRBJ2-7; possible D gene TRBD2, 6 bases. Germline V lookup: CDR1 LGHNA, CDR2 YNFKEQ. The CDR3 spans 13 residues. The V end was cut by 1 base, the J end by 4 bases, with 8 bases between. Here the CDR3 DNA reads TGTGCCAGCAGCCAAGGGACTATATACGAGCAGTACTTC. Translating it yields CASSQGTIYEQYF.

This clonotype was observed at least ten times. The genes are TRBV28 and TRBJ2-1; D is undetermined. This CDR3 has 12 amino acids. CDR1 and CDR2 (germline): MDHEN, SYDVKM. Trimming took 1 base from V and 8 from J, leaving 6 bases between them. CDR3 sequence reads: CASSLYGYEQFF. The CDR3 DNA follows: TGTGCCAGCAGTTTATATGGGTATGAGCAGTTCTTC.

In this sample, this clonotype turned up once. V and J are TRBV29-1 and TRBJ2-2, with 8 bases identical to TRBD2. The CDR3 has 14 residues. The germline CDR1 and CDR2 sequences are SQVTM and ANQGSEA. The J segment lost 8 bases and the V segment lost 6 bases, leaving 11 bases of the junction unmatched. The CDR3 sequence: CSVQGLAVGGELFF. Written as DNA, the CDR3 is TGCAGCGTCCAAGGACTAGCCGTAGGTGGGGAGCTGTTTTTT.

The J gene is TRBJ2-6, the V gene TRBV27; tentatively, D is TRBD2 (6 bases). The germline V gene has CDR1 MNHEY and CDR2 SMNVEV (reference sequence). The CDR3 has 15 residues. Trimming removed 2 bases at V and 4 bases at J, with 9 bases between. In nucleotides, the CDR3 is TGTGCCAGCAGTTTAGCGGGATCAGGGGCCAACGTCCTGACTTTC. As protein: CASSLAGSGANVLTF. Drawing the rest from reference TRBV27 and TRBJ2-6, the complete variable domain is EAQVTQNPRYLITVTGKKLTVTCSQNMNHEYMSWYRQDPGLGLRQIYYSMNVEVTDKGDVPEGYKVSRKEKRNFPLILESPSPNQTSLYFCASSLAGSGANVLTFGAGSRLTVL.

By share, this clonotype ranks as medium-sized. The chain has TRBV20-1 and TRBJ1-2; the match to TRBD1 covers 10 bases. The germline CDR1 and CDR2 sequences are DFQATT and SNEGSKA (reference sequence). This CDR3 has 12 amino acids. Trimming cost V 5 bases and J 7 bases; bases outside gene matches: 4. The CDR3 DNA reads TGCAGTGCTCGGGACAGGGGAGTTGGCTACACCTTC. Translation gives CSARDRGVGYTF.

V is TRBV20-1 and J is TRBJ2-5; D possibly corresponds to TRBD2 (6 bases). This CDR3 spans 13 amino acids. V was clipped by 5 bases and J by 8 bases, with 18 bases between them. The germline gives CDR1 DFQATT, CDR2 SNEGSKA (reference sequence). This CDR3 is CSAWLSGSETQYF. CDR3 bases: TGCAGTGCTTGGCTTAGCGGTTCGGAAACCCAGTACTTC.

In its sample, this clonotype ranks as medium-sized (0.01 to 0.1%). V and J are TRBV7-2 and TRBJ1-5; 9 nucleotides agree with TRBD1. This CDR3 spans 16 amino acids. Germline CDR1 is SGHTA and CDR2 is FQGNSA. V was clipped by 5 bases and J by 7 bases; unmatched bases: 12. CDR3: CASSAQTGGAKQPQHF. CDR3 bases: TGTGCCAGCAGCGCGCAAACAGGGGGCGCGAAGCAGCCCCAGCATTTT.

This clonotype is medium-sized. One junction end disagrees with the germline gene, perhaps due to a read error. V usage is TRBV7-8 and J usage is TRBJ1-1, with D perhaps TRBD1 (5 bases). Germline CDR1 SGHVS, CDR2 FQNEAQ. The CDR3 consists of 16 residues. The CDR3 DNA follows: TGTACCAGCAGCTTAAGGGGAGACAACATGAACACTGAAGCTTTCTTT. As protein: CTSSLRGDNMNTEAFF.

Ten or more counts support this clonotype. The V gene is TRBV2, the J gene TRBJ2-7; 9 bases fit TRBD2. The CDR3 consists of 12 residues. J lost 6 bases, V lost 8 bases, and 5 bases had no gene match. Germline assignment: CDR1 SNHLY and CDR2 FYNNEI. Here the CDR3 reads CASEGSGGEQYF. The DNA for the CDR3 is TGTGCCAGCGAAGGTAGCGGGGGCGAGCAGTACTTC. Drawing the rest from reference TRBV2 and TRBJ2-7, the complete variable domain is EPEVTQTPSHQVTQMGQEVILRCVPISNHLYFYWYRQILGQKVEFLVSFYNNEISEKSEIFDDQFSVERPDGSNFTLKIRSTKLEDSAMYFCASEGSGGEQYFGPGTRLTVT.

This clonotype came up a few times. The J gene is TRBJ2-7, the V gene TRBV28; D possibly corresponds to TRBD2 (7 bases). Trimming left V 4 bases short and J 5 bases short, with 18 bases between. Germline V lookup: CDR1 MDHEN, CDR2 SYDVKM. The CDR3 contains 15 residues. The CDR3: CASSSGGGPWNEQYF. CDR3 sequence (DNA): TGTGCCAGCAGTTCTGGGGGGGGCCCTTGGAACGAGCAGTACTTC.

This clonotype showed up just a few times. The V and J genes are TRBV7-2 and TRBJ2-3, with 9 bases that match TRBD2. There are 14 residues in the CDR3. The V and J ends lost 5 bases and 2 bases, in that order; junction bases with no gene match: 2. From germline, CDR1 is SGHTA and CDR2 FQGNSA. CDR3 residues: CASSPGLATDTQYF. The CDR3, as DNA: TGTGCCAGCAGCCCGGGACTAGCCACAGATACGCAGTATTTT.

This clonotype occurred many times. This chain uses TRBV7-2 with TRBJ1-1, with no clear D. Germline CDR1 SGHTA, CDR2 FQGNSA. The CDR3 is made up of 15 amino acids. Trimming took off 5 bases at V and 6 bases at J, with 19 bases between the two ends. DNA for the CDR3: TGTGCCAGCAGCCTCAAGCGGGGAGTCTATTCTGAAGCTTTCTTT. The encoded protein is CASSLKRGVYSEAFF.

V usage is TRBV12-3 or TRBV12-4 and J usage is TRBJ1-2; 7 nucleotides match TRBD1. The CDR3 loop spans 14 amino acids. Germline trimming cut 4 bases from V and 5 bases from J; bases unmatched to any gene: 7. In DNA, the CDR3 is TGTGCCAGCAGTTATTGTGACAGGGTTTATGGCTACACCTTC. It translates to CASSYCDRVYGYTF.

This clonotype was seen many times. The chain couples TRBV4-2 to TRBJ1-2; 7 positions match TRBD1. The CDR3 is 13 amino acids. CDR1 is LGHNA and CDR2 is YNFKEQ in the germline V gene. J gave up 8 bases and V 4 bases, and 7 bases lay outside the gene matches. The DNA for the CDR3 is TGTGCCAGCAGCCTCGGAAACAGGGGCGGCTACACCTTC. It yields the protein CASSLGNRGGYTF.

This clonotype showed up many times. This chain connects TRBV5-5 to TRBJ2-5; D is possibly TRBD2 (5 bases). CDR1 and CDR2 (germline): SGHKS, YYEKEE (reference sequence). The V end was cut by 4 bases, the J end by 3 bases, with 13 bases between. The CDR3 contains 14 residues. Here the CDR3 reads CASSRYGVEETQYF. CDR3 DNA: TGTGCCAGCAGCCGTTACGGGGTAGAAGAGACCCAGTACTTC.

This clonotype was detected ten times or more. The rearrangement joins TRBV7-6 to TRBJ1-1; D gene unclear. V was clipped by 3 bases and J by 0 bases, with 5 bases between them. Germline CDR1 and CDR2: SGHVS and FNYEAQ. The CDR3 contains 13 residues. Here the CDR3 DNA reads TGTGCCAGCAGCTTGGCCATGAACACTGAAGCTTTCTTT. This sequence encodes CASSLAMNTEAFF.

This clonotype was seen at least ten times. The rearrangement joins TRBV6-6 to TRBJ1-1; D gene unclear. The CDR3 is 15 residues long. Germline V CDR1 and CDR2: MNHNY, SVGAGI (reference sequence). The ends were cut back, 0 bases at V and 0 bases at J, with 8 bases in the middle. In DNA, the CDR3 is TGTGCCAGCAGTTACTCGTCCAGCCTGAACACTGAAGCTTTCTTT. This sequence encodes CASSYSSSLNTEAFF.

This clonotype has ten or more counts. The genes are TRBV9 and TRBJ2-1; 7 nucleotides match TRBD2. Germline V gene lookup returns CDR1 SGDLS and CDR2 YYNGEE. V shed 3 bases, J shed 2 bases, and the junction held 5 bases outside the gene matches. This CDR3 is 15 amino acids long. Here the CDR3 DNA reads TGTGCCAGCAGCGCACGGGGGGTAGCCTACAATGAGCAGTTCTTC. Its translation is CASSARGVAYNEQFF. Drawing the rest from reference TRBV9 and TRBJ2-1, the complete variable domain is DSGVTQTPKHLITATGQRVTLRCSPRSGDLSVYWYQQSLDQGLQFLIQYYNGEERAKGNILERFSAQQFPDLHSELNLSSLELGDSALYFCASSARGVAYNEQFFGPGTRLTVL.

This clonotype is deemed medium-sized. CDR3 in DNA: TGTGCCAGCAGCTCCCACAGGGGCGGATCCGATCAAAAACTGTTTTTT. Translated, it gives CASSSHRGGSDQKLFF. The J gene is TRBJ1-4, the V gene TRBV4-2; 7 bases line up with TRBD1. The CDR3 spans 16 residues. The junction had 15 bases not matched to a gene; V was cut back by 5 bases and J by 9 bases. In germline, CDR1 is LGHNA, CDR2 YNFKEQ.

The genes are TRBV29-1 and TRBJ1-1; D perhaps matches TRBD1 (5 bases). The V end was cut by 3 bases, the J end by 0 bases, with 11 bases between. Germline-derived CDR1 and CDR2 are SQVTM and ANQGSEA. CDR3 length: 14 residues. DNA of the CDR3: TGCAGCGTTGAGGGGGGTCGGTTGAACACTGAAGCTTTCTTT. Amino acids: CSVEGGRLNTEAFF.

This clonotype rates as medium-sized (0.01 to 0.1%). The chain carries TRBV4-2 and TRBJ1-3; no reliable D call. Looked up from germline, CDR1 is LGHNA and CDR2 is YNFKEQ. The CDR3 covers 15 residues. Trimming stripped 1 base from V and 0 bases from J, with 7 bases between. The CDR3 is CASSQGAVSGNTIYF. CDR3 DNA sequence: TGTGCCAGCAGCCAAGGAGCTGTCTCTGGAAACACCATATATTTT.

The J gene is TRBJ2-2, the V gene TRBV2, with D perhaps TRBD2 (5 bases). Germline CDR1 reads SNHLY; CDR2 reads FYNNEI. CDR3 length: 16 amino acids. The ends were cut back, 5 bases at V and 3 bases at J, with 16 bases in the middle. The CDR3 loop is CASSPETGSYTGELFF. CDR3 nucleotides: TGTGCCAGCAGTCCCGAAACGGGGTCCTACACCGGGGAGCTGTTTTTT.